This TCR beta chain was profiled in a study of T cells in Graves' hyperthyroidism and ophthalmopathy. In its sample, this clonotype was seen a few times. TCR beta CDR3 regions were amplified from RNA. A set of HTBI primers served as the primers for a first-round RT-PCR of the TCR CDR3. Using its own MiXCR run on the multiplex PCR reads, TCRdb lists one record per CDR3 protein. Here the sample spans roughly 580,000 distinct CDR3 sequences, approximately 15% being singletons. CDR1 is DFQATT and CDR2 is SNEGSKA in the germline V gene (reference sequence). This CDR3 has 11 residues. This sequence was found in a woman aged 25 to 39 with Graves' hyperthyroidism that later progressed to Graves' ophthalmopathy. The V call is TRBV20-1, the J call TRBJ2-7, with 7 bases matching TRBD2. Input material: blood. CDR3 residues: CIFGEGNEQYF. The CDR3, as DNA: TGCATCTTCGGGGAGGGGAACGAGCAGTACTTC.